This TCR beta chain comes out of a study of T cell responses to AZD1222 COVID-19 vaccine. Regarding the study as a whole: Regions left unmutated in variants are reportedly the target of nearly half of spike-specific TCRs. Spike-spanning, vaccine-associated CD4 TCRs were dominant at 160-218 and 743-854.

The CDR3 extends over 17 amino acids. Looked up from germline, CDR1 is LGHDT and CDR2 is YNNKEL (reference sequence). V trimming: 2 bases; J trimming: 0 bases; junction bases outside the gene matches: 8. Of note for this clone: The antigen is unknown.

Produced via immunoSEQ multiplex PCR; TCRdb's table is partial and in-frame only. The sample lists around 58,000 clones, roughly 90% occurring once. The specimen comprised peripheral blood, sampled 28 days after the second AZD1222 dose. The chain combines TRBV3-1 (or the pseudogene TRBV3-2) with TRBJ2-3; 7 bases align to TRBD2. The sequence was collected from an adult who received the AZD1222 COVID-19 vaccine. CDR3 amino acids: CASSQNRAGASTDTQYF. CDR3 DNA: TGTGCCAGCAGCCAAAACCGGGCGGGAGCTAGCACAGATACGCAGTATTTT.